Shown below are 13 T cell receptor beta chains from a single sample sequenced in a study of T cells in Graves' hyperthyroidism and ophthalmopathy. TCR beta CDR3 regions were amplified from RNA. TCR CDR3 regions were first amplified by RT-PCR with HTBI primers. TCRdb reanalysed the multiplex PCR reads using MiXCR and keeps one entry per CDR3 protein. The data contain hundreds of thousands of distinct CDR3 sequences, approximately 20% of them singletons. The source material was blood. Every receptor here comes from a middle-aged man with Graves' hyperthyroidism.

The sample holds many counts of this clonotype. V is TRBV18 and J is TRBJ1-5; D is perhaps TRBD1 (6 bases). Germline loops: CDR1 KGHSH, CDR2 LQKENI. CDR3 length equals 14 residues. Trimming removed 5 bases from V and 5 bases from J, with 13 bases in between. The CDR3 sequence: CASSSYREDQPQHF. The CDR3 DNA sequence: TGTGCCAGCTCATCGTACAGGGAGGATCAGCCCCAGCATTTT. The whole variable domain, remainder taken from reference TRBV18 and TRBJ1-5, is NAGVMQNPRHLVRRRGQEARLRCSPMKGHSHVYWYRQLPEEGLKFMVYLQKENIIDESGMPKERFSAEFPKEGPSILRIQQVVRGDSAAYFCASSSYREDQPQHFGDGTRLSIL.

This clonotype showed up many times. The chain couples TRBV11-2 to TRBJ2-1; 9 bases match TRBD1. Germline CDR1 is SGHAT and CDR2 is FQNNGV. The CDR3 totals 15 residues. The J segment lost 4 bases and the V segment lost 3 bases, leaving 4 bases of the junction unmatched. Here the CDR3 reads CASSLGTGRYNEQFF. CDR3 sequence (DNA): TGTGCCAGCAGCTTGGGGACAGGGAGATACAATGAGCAGTTCTTC.

This clonotype has ten or more counts. V and J are TRBV9 and TRBJ2-7, with D perhaps matching TRBD1 (6 bases). Germline V gene lookup returns CDR1 SGDLS and CDR2 YYNGEE. V was clipped by 5 bases and J by 0 bases, with 9 bases between them. The CDR3 loop spans 13 amino acids. CDR3 coding DNA: TGTGCCAGCAGAGCGGACAGCTCCTACGAGCAGTACTTC. Translated: CASRADSSYEQYF.

This clonotype has a handful of counts. The V call is TRBV2, the J call TRBJ1-1; D is possibly TRBD1 (6 bases). CDR3 length: 11 amino acids. V lost 8 bases and J 5 bases, leaving 9 bases between the germline ends. The V gene's germline CDR1 is SNHLY and CDR2 FYNNEI. The CDR3 spells CASEGVTEAFF. CDR3 sequence (DNA): TGTGCCAGCGAGGGGGTTACTGAAGCTTTCTTT.

The sample holds many counts of this clonotype. CDR3 DNA: TGTGCCAGCAGTGTGAGGGCCTCCTACGAGCAGTACTTC. Protein: CASSVRASYEQYF. The chain joins TRBV2 to TRBJ2-7, with a tentative D call TRBD2 (5 bases). Germline V gene lookup returns CDR1 SNHLY and CDR2 FYNNEI. The V and J ends lost 4 bases and 0 bases respectively, with 7 bases between them. The length of the CDR3 is 13 residues.

The chain links TRBV18 to TRBJ2-2, with D maybe TRBD2 (5 bases). CDR3 length: 15 amino acids. The ends were cut back, 4 bases at V and 0 bases at J, with 9 bases in the middle. Germline V lookup: CDR1 KGHSH, CDR2 LQKENI. The chain's CDR3 is CASSRGDPNTGELFF. The DNA for the CDR3 is TGTGCCAGCTCACGGGGAGACCCGAACACCGGGGAGCTGTTTTTT.

This clonotype came up a few times. This sequence joins TRBV9 and TRBJ2-2, with D possibly being TRBD2 (6 bases). The germline V gene encodes CDR1 SGDLS and CDR2 YYNGEE. The CDR3 is 16 amino acids. The ends were cut back, 0 bases at V and 1 base at J, with 10 bases in the middle. This CDR3 reads CASSVGDSRNTGELFF. DNA for the CDR3: TGTGCCAGCAGCGTAGGGGACTCCCGGAACACCGGGGAGCTGTTTTTT.

This clonotype was detected only a few times. This chain connects TRBV20-1 to TRBJ1-4; D ambiguous. From germline, CDR1 is DFQATT and CDR2 SNEGSKA (reference sequence). Trimming took 5 bases from V and 8 from J, leaving 18 bases between them. The CDR3 covers 14 residues. This CDR3 is CSAPRAIVGEKLFF. DNA for the CDR3: TGCAGTGCTCCCCGGGCCATTGTAGGGGAAAAACTGTTTTTT.

This clonotype was seen repeatedly, ten times or more. J is TRBJ2-1 and V is TRBV3-1; TRBD2 agrees at 7 bases. V shed 8 bases, J shed 1 base, and the junction held 8 bases outside the gene matches. Germline V gives CDR1 LGHDT, CDR2 YNNKEL (reference sequence). CDR3 size: 15 residues. The chain's CDR3 is CASGGVSGSYNEQFF. The CDR3 region has the DNA TGTGCCAGCGGGGGGGTTTCAGGGTCCTACAATGAGCAGTTCTTC.

This clonotype was detected only a few times. The chain couples TRBV19 to TRBJ2-5; 9 nucleotides line up with TRBD1. This CDR3 has 15 amino acids. V lost 5 bases, J lost 3 bases, and 7 bases stayed unmatched. Germline values: CDR1 LNHDA, CDR2 SQIVND (reference sequence). CDR3: CASSGPQGAEETQYF. Here the CDR3 DNA reads TGTGCCAGTAGTGGTCCACAGGGGGCCGAAGAGACCCAGTACTTC.

This clonotype showed up just a few times. The V gene is TRBV29-1, the J gene TRBJ1-2, with D perhaps matching TRBD1 (6 bases). Germline CDR1 reads SQVTM; CDR2 reads ANQGSEA. The CDR3 has 13 amino acids. The V end was cut by 6 bases, the J end by 8 bases, with 19 bases between. In nucleotides, the CDR3 is TGCAGCGTCTCCAACACAGGGAGGGGCGGCTACACCTTC. Protein: CSVSNTGRGGYTF.

This clonotype was counted a few times. A much more abundant neighbour one base away suggests this may be a read error. The chain links TRBV6-1 to TRBJ2-1; 9 bases are shared with TRBD1. This CDR3 is 14 amino acids long. Germline V CDR1 and CDR2: MNHNS, SASEGT. V lost 4 bases to trimming and J lost 12 bases; unmatched junction nucleotides: 10. This CDR3 is CASSVRDRALGQFF. The CDR3 region has the DNA TGTGCCAGCAGTGTCCGGGACAGGGCCCTCGGGCAGTTCTTC.

This clonotype was seen ten or more times. The CDR3, as DNA: TGCAGCGTTGATGGTCAGACCGCGTTACAAGAGACCCAGTACTTC. It translates to CSVDGQTALQETQYF. The rearrangement links TRBV29-1 to TRBJ2-5, with D unclear. CDR1 SQVTM and CDR2 ANQGSEA come from the germline V gene. V lost 3 bases and J lost 2, with 16 bases in between. The CDR3 loop spans 15 amino acids.